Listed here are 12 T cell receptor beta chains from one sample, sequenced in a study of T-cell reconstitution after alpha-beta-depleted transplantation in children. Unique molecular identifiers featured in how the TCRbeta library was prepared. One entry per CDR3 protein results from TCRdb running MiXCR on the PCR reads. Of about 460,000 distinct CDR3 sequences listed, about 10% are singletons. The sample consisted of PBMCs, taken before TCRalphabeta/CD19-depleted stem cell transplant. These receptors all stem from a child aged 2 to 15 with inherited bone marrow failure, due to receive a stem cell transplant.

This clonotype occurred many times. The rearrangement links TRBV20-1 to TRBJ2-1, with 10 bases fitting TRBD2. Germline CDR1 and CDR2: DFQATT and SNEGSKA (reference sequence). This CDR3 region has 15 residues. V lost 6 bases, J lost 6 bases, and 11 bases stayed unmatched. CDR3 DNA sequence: TGCAGTGCCAGTGACCTAGCGGGAGTTCTCAATGAGCAGTTCTTC. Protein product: CSASDLAGVLNEQFF.

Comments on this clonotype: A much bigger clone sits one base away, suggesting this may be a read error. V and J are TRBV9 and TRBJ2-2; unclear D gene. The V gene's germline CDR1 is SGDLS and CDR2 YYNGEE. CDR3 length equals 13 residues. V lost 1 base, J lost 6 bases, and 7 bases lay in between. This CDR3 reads CASSVKSAGELFF. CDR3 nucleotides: TGTGCCAGCAGCGTAAAAAGCGCCGGGGAGCTGTTTTTT.

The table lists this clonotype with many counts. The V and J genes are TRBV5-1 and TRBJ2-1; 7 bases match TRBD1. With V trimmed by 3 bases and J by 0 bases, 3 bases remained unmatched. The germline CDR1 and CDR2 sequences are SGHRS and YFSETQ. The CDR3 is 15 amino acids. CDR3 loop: CASSSGTASYNEQFF. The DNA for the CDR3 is TGCGCCAGCAGCTCCGGGACAGCCTCCTACAATGAGCAGTTCTTC.

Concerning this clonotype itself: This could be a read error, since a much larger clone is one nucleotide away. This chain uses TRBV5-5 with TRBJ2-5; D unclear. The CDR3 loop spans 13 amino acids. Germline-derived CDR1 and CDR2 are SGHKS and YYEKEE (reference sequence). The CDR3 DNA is TGTGCCAGCAGCTGGCCGCCTAAAGAGAGCCAGTACTTC. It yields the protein CASSWPPKESQYF.

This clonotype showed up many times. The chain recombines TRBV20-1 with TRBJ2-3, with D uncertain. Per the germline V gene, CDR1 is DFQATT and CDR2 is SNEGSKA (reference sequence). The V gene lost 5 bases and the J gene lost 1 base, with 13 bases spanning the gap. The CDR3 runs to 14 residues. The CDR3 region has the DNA TGCAGTGCTCCCTTAATGGGTGGCACAGATACGCAGTATTTT. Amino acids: CSAPLMGGTDTQYF.

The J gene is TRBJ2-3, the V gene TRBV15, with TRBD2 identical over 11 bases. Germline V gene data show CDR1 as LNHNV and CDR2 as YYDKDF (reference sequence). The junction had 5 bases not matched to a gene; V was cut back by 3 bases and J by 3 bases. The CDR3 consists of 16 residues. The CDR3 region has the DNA TGTGCCACCAGCAGCCTACTAGCGGGAGCGACAGATACGCAGTATTTT. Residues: CATSSLLAGATDTQYF.

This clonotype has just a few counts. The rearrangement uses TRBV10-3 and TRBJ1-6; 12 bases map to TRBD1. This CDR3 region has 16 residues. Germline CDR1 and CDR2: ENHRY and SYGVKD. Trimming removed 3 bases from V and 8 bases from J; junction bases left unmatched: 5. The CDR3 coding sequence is TGTGCCATCAGTGAAACCGGGACAGGGGGCGATTCACCCCTCCACTTT. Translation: CAISETGTGGDSPLHF.

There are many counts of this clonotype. CDR3 nucleotides: TGCAGCGTTGATATTACGGGACAGGGACACCCCACGGAGTATTTT. Residues: CSVDITGQGHPTEYF. The chain employs TRBV29-1 and TRBJ2-3; TRBD1 aligns across 9 bases. This CDR3 has 15 residues. V trimming: 3 bases; J trimming: 13 bases; junction bases outside the gene matches: 17. Germline V gene lookup returns CDR1 SQVTM and CDR2 ANQGSEA.

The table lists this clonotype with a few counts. The CDR3, as DNA: TGCAGTGCTAGAGCGATGACAGGGGATGACTATGGCTACACCTTC. Translating gives CSARAMTGDDYGYTF. The rearrangement uses TRBV20-1 and TRBJ1-2, with 8 nucleotides matching TRBD1. CDR3 length: 15 residues. Trimming took 1 base from V and 3 from J; bases not matched to a gene: 7. Per germline, CDR1 DFQATT and CDR2 SNEGSKA (reference sequence).

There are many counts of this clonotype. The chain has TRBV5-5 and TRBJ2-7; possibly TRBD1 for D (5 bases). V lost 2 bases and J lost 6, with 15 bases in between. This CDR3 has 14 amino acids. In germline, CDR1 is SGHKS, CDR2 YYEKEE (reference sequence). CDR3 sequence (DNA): TGTGCCAGCAGCTTATGGGCAGGGAAATCCGAGCAGTACTTC. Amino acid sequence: CASSLWAGKSEQYF.

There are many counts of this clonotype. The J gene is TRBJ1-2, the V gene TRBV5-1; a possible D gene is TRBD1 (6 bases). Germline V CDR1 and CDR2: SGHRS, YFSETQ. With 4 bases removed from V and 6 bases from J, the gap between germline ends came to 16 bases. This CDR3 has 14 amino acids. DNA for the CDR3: TGCGCCAGCAGCCCGGACCCACCAGGGGATGGCTACACCTTC. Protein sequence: CASSPDPPGDGYTF.

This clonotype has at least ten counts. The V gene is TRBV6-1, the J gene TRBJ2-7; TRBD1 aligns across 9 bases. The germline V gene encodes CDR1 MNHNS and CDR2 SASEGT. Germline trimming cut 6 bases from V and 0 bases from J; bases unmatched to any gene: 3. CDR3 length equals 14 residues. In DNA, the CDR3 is TGTGCCAGCAGCGTGGGACAGGGCTCCTACGAGCAGTACTTC. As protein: CASSVGQGSYEQYF.